These 2 T cell receptor beta chains were sequenced from one sample in a study of T cell responses to AZD1222 COVID-19 vaccine (dated by TCRdb to the early 2020s). This specimen's time point label, per the study, means: baseline before first vaccination. Receptor libraries were prepared by the immunoSEQ multiplex PCR assay. Imported from immuneACCESS, the table was reduced by TCRdb to in-frame sequences with V and J called. These copies leave out some clones; in studies compared against another copy, an unresolved V gene accounts for under half, and the cause of the remainder is not known. In this sample the table shows about 67,000 clones, roughly 80% of which occur a single time. The ten largest clones add up to 21% of the sample. The sample consisted of peripheral blood, taken on day 0 of AZD1222 vaccination. The origin of the receptors is an adult in good health.

The rearrangement uses TRBV30 and TRBJ2-7; D might be TRBD2 (6 bases). The germline V gene encodes CDR1 GTSNPN and CDR2 SVGIG (reference sequence). The CDR3 is 13 residues long. V was clipped by 5 bases and J by 4 bases, with 15 bases between them. The CDR3 DNA is TGTGCCTGGGGCATCGGGGGAATTTACGAGCAGTACTTC. It translates to CAWGIGGIYEQYF.

Only a few counts were recorded for this clone. This chain links TRBV7-2 with TRBJ2-5; tentatively, D is TRBD2 (6 bases). V lost 5 bases and J 5 bases, leaving 15 bases between the germline ends. CDR3 length: 14 amino acids. Per the germline V gene, CDR1 is SGHTA and CDR2 is FQGNSA. The CDR3: CASSPASGRETQYF. The CDR3 coding sequence is TGTGCCAGCAGCCCGGCGTCGGGGAGGGAGACCCAGTACTTC.